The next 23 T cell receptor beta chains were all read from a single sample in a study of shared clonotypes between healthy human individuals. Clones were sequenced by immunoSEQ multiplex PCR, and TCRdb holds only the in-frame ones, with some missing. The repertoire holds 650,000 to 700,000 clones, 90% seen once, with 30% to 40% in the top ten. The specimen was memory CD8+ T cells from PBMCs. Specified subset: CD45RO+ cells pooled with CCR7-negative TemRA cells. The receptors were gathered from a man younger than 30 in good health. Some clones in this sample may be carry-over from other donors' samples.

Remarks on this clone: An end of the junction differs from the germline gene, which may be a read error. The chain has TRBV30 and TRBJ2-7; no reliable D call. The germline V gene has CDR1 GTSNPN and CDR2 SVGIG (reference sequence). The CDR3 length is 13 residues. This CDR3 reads CAWSDAHSSEQYF. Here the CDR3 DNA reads TGTGCCTGGAGTGACGCCCATTCCTCCGAGCAGTACTTC.

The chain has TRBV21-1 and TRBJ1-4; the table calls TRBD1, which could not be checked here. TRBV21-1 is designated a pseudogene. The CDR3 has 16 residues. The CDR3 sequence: CASKPLNRLEAEKLFF. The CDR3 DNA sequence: TGTGCCAGCAAACCCCTAAACAGGCTTGAGGCTGAAAAACTGTTTTTT.

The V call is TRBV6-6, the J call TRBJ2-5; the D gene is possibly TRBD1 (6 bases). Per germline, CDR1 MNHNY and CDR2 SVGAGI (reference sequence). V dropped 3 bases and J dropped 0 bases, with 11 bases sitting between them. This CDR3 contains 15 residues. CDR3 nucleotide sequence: TGTGCCAGCAGTTATACCGGGACATACCAAGAGACCCAGTACTTC. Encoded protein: CASSYTGTYQETQYF.

CDR3 in amino acids: CASSFGQILYEQYF. The CDR3 nucleotides read TGTGCCAGCAGTTTTGGGCAGATCCTATACGAGCAGTACTTC. This chain joins TRBV28 and TRBJ2-7, with D hard to call. V lost 3 bases to trimming and J lost 4 bases, with 13 bases between them. CDR1 and CDR2 from the germline V gene are MDHEN and SYDVKM. The CDR3 consists of 14 residues.

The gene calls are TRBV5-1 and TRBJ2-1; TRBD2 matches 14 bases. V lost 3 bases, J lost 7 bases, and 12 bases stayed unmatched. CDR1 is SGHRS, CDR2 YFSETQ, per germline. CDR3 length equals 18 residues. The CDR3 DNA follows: TGCGCCAGCAGCTCGTTTTCGACTAGCGGGAGGGGTCAGAATGAGCAGTTCTTC. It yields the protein CASSSFSTSGRGQNEQFF.

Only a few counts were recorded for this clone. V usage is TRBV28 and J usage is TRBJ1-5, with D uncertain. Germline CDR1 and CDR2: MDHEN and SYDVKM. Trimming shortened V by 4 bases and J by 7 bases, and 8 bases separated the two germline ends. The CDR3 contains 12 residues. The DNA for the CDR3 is TGTGCCAGCAGTTCGCCGGGGCAGCCCCAGCATTTT. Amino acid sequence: CASSSPGQPQHF. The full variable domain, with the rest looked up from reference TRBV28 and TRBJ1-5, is DVKVTQSSRYLVKRTGEKVFLECVQDMDHENMFWYRQDPGLGLRLIYFSYDVKMKEKGDIPEGYSVSREKKERFSLILESASTNQTSMYLCASSSPGQPQHFGDGTRLSIL.

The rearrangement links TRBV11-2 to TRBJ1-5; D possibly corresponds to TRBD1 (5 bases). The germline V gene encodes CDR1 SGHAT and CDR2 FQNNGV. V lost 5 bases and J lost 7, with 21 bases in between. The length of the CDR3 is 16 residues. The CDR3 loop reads CASSLGIGASEQPQHF. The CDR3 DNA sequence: TGTGCCAGCAGCCTCGGGATTGGGGCAAGCGAACAGCCCCAGCATTTT.

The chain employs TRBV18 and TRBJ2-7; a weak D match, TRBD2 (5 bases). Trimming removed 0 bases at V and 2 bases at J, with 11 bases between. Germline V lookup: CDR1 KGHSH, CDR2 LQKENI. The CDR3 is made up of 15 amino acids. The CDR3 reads CASSPPGLAPYEQYF. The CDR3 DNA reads TGTGCCAGCTCACCACCCGGGCTAGCACCCTACGAGCAGTACTTC. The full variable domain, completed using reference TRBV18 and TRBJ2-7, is NAGVMQNPRHLVRRRGQEARLRCSPMKGHSHVYWYRQLPEEGLKFMVYLQKENIIDESGMPKERFSAEFPKEGPSILRIQQVVRGDSAAYFCASSPPGLAPYEQYFGPGTRLTVT.

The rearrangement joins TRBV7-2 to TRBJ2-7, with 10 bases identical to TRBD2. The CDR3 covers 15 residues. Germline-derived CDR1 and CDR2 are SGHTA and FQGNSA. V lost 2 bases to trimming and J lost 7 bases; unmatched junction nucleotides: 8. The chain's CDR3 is CASSLQREGSREQYF. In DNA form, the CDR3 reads TGTGCCAGCAGCTTACAGCGGGAGGGCTCAAGAGAGCAGTACTTC. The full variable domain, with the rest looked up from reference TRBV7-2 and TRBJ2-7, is GAGVSQSPSNKVTEKGKDVELRCDPISGHTALYWYRQSLGQGLEFLIYFQGNSAPDKSGLPSDRFSAERTGGSVSTLTIQRTQQEDSAVYLCASSLQREGSREQYFGPGTRLTVT.

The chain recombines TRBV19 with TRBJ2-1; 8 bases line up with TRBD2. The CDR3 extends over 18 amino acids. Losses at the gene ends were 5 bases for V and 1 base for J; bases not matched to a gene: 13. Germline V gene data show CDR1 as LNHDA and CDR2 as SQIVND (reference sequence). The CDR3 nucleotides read TGTGCCAGTAGTTCTTTACTAGCGGATCTAAGGTCCTACAATGAGCAGTTCTTC. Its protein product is CASSSLLADLRSYNEQFF.

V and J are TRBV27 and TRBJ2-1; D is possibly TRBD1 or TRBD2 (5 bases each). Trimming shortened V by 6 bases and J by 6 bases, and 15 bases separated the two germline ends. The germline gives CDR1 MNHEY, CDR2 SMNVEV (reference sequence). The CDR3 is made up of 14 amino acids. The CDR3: CASSPLGESNEQFF. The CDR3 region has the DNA TGTGCCAGCAGCCCTTTGGGGGAATCCAATGAGCAGTTCTTC.

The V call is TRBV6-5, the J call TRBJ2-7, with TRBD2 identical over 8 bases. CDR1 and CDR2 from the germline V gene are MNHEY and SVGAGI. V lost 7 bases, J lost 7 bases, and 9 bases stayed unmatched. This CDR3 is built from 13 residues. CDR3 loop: CASKEREFWEQYF. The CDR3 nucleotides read TGTGCCAGCAAAGAGCGGGAGTTTTGGGAGCAGTACTTC.

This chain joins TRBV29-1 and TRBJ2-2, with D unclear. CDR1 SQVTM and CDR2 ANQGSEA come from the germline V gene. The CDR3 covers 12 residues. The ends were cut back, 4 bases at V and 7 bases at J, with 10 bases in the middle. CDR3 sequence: CSVVGGFGELFF. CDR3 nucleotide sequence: TGCAGCGTTGTTGGTGGATTCGGGGAGCTGTTTTTT.

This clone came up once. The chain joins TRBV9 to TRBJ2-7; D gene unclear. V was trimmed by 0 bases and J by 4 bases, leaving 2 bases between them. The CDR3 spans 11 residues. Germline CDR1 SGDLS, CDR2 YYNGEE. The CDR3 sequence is CASSVDYEQYF. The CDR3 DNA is TGTGCCAGCAGCGTAGATTACGAGCAGTACTTC.

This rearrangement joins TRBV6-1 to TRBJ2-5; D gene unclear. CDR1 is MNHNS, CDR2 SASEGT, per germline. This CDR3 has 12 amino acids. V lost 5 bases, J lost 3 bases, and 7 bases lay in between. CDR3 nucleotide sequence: TGTGCCAGCAGTTATCCGGAAGAGACCCAGTACTTC. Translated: CASSYPEETQYF.

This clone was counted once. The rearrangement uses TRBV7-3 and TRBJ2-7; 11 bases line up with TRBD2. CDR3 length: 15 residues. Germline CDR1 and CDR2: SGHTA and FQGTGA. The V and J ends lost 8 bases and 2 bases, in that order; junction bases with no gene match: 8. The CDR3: CASAQTSGIAYEQYF. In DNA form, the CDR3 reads TGTGCCAGCGCCCAGACTAGCGGGATTGCCTACGAGCAGTACTTC.

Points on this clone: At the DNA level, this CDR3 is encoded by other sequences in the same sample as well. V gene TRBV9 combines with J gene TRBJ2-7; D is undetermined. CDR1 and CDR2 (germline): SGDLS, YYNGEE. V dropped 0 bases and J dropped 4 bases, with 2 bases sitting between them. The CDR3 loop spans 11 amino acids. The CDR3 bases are TGTGCCAGCAGCGTAGGATACGAGCAGTACTTC. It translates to CASSVGYEQYF.

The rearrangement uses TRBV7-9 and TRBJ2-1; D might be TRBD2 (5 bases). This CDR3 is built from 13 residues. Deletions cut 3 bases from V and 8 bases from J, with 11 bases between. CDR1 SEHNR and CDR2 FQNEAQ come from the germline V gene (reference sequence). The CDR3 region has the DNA TGTGCCAGCAGCTTGTCGGGGATCGATGAGCAGTTCTTC. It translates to CASSLSGIDEQFF.

The CDR3 here is CASSLRNRYGYTF. CDR3 coding DNA: TGTGCCAGCAGCCTAAGAAACAGATATGGCTACACCTTC. The rearrangement uses TRBV6-1 and TRBJ1-2; D not certain. Trimming removed 6 bases at V and 5 bases at J, with 13 bases between. This CDR3 is 13 amino acids long. Germline CDR1 is MNHNS and CDR2 is SASEGT.

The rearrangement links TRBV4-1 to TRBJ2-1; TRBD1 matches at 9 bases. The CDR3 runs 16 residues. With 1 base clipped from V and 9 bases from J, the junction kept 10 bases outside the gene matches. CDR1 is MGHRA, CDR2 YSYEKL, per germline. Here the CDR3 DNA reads TGCGCCAGCAGCCAAGTGAGGGACAGGGTAGGAAGTGAGCAGTTCTTC. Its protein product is CASSQVRDRVGSEQFF.

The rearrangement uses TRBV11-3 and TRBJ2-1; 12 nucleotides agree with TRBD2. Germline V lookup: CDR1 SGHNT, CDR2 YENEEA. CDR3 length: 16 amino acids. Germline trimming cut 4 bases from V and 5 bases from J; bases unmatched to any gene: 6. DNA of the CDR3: TGTGCCAGCAGCTCGGGACTAGCGGGCCTAAACAATGAGCAGTTCTTC. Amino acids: CASSSGLAGLNNEQFF.

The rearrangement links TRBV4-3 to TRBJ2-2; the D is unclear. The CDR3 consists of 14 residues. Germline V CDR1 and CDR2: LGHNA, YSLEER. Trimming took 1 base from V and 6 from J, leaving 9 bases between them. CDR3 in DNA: TGCGCCAGCAGCCAAGGGTACAACTCCGGGGAGCTGTTTTTT. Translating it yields CASSQGYNSGELFF.

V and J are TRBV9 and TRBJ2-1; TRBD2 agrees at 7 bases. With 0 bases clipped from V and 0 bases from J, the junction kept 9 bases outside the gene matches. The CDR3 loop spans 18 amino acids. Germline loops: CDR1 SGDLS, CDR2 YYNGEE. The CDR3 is CASSVDLGRGSSYNEQFF. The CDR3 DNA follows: TGTGCCAGCAGCGTAGACCTAGGGCGCGGGAGCTCCTACAATGAGCAGTTCTTC.